The rows below give T cell receptor beta chains drawn from one sample of a study of response to subunit inactivated influenza vaccine. TCRdb re-called the RT-PCR reads through MiXCR, storing one row per CDR3 protein. The sample has hundreds of thousands of distinct CDR3 sequences; roughly 22% are singletons. The starting material was PBMCs from blood, obtained less than 22 months after vaccination. The receptors derive from a man aged 50 to 75 who received an inactivated influenza vaccine. CDR3s include the opening cysteine and the closing phenylalanine or tryptophan. A D gene is named only where the DNA matches it firmly. Some rows have no size entry. The others give once, few or many, or a class for an expanded clone.

v_gene	abundance	d_gene	j_gene	CDR3aa
TRBV20-1	-	-	TRBJ1-1	CSARDSRNTEAFF
TRBV20-1	few	-	TRBJ1-4	CSATHDNEKLFF
TRBV27	few	-	TRBJ2-3	CASSLSSTDTQYF
TRBV7-9	few	-	TRBJ2-2	CASSLKGNGELFF
TRBV20-1	few	TRBD1	TRBJ1-6	CSVRDSYNSPLHF
TRBV12-3/TRBV12-4	few	-	TRBJ2-2	CATTGWAGELFF
TRBV5-1	-	-	TRBJ1-6	CASSGGGSNNSPLHF
TRBV7-9	few	TRBD1	TRBJ2-5	CASSPGTGQETQYF
TRBV4-2	many	TRBD1	TRBJ1-6	CASSQGPGQDSPLHF
TRBV5-1	few	-	TRBJ2-1	CASSYGTTGDEQFF
TRBV20-1	-	-	TRBJ2-7	CSARGTAGEQYF
TRBV2	few	TRBD1	TRBJ2-1	CASSESLGQSIYNEQFF
TRBV28	many	TRBD1	TRBJ2-1	CASSLSTGGSYNEQFF
TRBV20-1	-	-	TRBJ1-1	CSARDRYPKKNTEAFF
TRBV29-1	few	-	TRBJ2-1	CSVFFKYNEQFF
TRBV7-9	-	TRBD2	TRBJ2-1	CASTRTSGFRSYNEQFF
TRBV11-1	once	TRBD2	TRBJ2-1	CASSLVASGIPNEQFF
TRBV7-2	-	-	TRBJ2-1	CASSRRQNNEQFF
TRBV5-1	few	TRBD1	TRBJ1-6	CASSGGQGRSPLHF
TRBV12-3/TRBV12-4	many	-	TRBJ1-4	CASSPPVPRFEKLFF
TRBV5-1	few	-	TRBJ2-1	CASSLERLESYNEQFF
TRBV7-2	few	-	TRBJ1-3	CASSLAPGLFGNTIYF
TRBV4-3	-	-	TRBJ2-1	CASSQDMASTHNEQFF
TRBV28	few	-	TRBJ2-7	CASSQYGGFYEQYF
TRBV10-3	-	-	TRBJ2-5	CATSLVSGETQYF
TRBV4-1	few	-	TRBJ1-5	CASSRNFGGQPQHF